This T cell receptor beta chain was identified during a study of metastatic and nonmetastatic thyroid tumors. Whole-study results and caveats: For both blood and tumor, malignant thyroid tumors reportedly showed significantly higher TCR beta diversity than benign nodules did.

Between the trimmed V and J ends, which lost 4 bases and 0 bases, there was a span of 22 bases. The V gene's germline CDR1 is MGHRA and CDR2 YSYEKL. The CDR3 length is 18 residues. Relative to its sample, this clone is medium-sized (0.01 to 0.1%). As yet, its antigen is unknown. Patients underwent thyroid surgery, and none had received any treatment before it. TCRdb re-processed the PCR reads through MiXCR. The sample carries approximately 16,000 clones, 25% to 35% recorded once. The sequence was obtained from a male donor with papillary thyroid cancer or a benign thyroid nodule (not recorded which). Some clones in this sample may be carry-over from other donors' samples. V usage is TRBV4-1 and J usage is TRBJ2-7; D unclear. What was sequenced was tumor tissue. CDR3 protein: CASSRWSHATAASYEQYF. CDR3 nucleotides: TGCGCCAGCAGCCGGTGGTCTCATGCAACTGCGGCCTCCTACGAGCAGTACTTC.